Sequencing of this TCR beta chain was carried out in a study of neurological immune-mediated disorders. The study's findings and limits: Expanded clones shared no identical CDR3 amino acid sequences across subjects, which suggested private TCR-beta repertoires in all groups. Levels of TCR clonal expansion peaked in HTLV-1-associated myelopathy and reached their lowest in multiple sclerosis, under those of healthy controls.

The cDNA came from 5'RACE, which used 10-nucleotide random UMIs. TCRdb recomputed calls from the 5' RACE reads with MiXCR, one row per CDR3 protein. The sample lists approximately 40,000 distinct CDR3 sequences, 10% seen once, with roughly 7% in the top ten. The CDR3 spans 15 residues. Trimming left V 5 bases short and J 6 bases short, with 16 bases between. Germline loops: CDR1 KGHSH, CDR2 LQKENI. Many counts were recorded for this clonotype. Its target is not known. Stored at -80 C, 2 million PBMCs were the source of the unsorted libraries. This sequence was found in a woman younger than 45 with HTLV-1-associated myelopathy (HAM/TSP). The chain links TRBV18 to TRBJ2-2, with no clear D. Sequenced input: PBMCs. The CDR3 region has the DNA TGTGCCAGCTCATTCCAACGGGTTCGAGCCGGGGAGCTGTTTTTT. It codes for CASSFQRVRAGELFF.